This T cell receptor (beta chain) was profiled in a study of T cells after posttransplantation cyclophosphamide. Points from the study as a whole: Later blood repertoires were often dominated by clones from the donor CD8+ memory compartment. Skin or GI-infiltrating T cells shared few TRB sequences with blood.

This clone was recorded at least ten times. Its antigen is not identified. V gave up 6 bases and J gave up 6 bases, with 12 bases separating them. CDR1 is MDHEN, CDR2 SYDVKM, per germline. This CDR3 contains 12 residues. Some clones are missing from TCRdb's copy, which holds only in-frame ones; the method was immunoSEQ multiplex PCR. This repertoire lists about 37,000 clones without singletons; approximately 6.3% sits in the top ten. V is TRBV28 and J is TRBJ2-7, with unresolved D. The TCR sequence derives from a man aged 25 to 40 in good health and a related stem cell transplant donor. Sequenced input: PBMCs. CDR3 amino acids: CASRMSLGEQYF. The CDR3 nucleotides are TGTGCCAGCAGGATGAGTCTAGGCGAGCAGTACTTC.